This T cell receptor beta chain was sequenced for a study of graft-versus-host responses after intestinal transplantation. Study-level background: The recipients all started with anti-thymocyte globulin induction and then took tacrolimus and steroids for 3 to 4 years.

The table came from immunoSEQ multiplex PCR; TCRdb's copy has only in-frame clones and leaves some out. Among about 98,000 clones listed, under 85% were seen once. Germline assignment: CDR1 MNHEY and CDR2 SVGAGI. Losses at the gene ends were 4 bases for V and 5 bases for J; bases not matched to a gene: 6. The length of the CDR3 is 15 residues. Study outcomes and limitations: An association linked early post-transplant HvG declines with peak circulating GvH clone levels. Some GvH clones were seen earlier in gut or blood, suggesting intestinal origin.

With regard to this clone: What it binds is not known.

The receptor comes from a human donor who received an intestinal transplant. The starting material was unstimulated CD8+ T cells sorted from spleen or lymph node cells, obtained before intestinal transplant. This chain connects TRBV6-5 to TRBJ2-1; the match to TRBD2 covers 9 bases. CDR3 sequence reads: CASSLVTSGNNEQFF. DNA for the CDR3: TGTGCCAGCAGTTTAGTGACTAGCGGAAACAATGAGCAGTTCTTC.